The rows below give T cell receptor beta chains drawn from one sample of a study of blood T cell repertoires in COVID-19. This table comes from immunoSEQ multiplex PCR, and its TCRdb copy is limited to in-frame clones, with some not included. The table shows hundreds of thousands of clones, with approximately 80% occurring only once. Sequenced input: peripheral blood. All receptors come from a man older than 75 with acute or convalescent COVID-19. Each CDR3 is given with its conserved first and last residue. D genes are given only for firm matches. Some rows mark clone size as missing; the rest say once, few, many or name a class of expanded clone.

clone_size j_call d_call v_call cdr3_aa cdr3_nt
NA TRBJ2-7 TRBD1 TRBV6-2/TRBV6-3 CASSILPTGTGSSYEQYF TGTGCCAGCAGTATCCTTCCGACCGGGACAGGGAGCTCCTACGAGCAGTACTTC
NA TRBJ1-5 TRBD1 TRBV7-9 CASSPDRAHSNQPQHF TGTGCCAGCAGCCCGGACAGGGCCCATAGCAATCAGCCCCAGCATTTT
NA TRBJ2-3 TRBD2 TRBV4-1 CASSQFWTSGGTDTQYF TGCGCCAGCAGCCAATTTTGGACTAGCGGGGGCACAGATACGCAGTATTTT
NA TRBJ2-1 TRBD1 TRBV9 CASSENSGTAVSYNEQFF TGTGCCAGCAGCGAAAATTCCGGGACAGCTGTCTCCTACAATGAGCAGTTCTTC
NA TRBJ1-1 NA TRBV3-1/TRBV3-2 CASSPTGRIAEAFF TGTGCCAGCAGCCCTACCGGGAGAATAGCTGAAGCTTTCTTT
few TRBJ1-4 NA TRBV5-1 CASGSGGAGEKLFF TGCGCCAGCGGTTCGGGGGGCGCCGGGGAAAAACTGTTTTTT
many TRBJ1-5 NA TRBV28 CASSSLVRDNSNQPQHF TGTGCCAGCAGTTCTCTTGTGAGGGACAATAGCAATCAGCCCCAGCATTTT
NA TRBJ1-1 TRBD1 TRBV10-3 CAISEGAGGRSEAFF TGTGCCATCAGTGAGGGAGCAGGGGGCCGGTCTGAAGCTTTCTTT
NA TRBJ2-1 NA TRBV18 CASSPGAAGSYNEQFF TGTGCCAGCTCACCAGGAGCGGCGGGGTCCTACAATGAGCAGTTCTTC
NA TRBJ2-1 TRBD1 TRBV5-4 CASSPGVPGQGGNEQFF TGTGCCAGCAGCCCCGGGGTCCCGGGACAGGGCGGGAATGAGCAGTTCTTC
NA TRBJ2-3 TRBD1 TRBV29-1 CSGQGASTDTQYF TGCAGCGGGCAGGGGGCCAGCACAGATACGCAGTATTTT
NA TRBJ2-3 TRBD2 TRBV5-1 CASSRLAGSTDTQYF TGCGCCAGCAGCCGACTAGCGGGTAGCACAGATACGCAGTATTTT
NA TRBJ1-5 NA TRBV3-1/TRBV3-2 CASSQDGAGWQPQHF TGTGCCAGCAGCCAAGATGGGGCAGGGTGGCAGCCCCAGCATTTT
NA TRBJ2-7 NA TRBV6-5 CASSSTPQVNYEQYF TGTGCCAGCAGCTCTACTCCTCAAGTTAACTACGAGCAGTACTTC
NA TRBJ1-2 TRBD1 TRBV12-5 CASGLVVVGRGQVYGYTF TGTGCTAGTGGTTTGGTCGTGGTGGGCCGTGGACAGGTCTATGGCTACACCTTC
NA TRBJ2-1 TRBD2 TRBV5-1 CASTRSGTSGGGEQFF TGCGCCTCTACCCGATCCGGGACTAGCGGGGGAGGCGAGCAGTTCTTC
NA TRBJ1-2 TRBD1 TRBV6-5 CASRPGTGRRDGYTF TGTGCCAGCAGACCCGGGACAGGCAGACGAGATGGCTACACCTTC
NA TRBJ1-3 NA TRBV30 CAWRRQRLSGNTIYF TGTGCCTGGAGAAGACAGCGTCTCTCTGGAAACACCATATATTTT
NA TRBJ1-5 TRBD1 TRBV6-1 CANSERDSPPSNQPQHF TGTGCCAACAGTGAAAGGGACAGTCCACCCTCCAATCAGCCCCAGCATTTT
NA TRBJ2-7 NA TRBV24-1 CASYRSRQSSYEQYF TGTGCCAGCTACCGTTCGCGACAGAGCTCCTACGAGCAGTACTTC
NA TRBJ1-2 TRBD1 TRBV6-5 CASRRQGAEGYTF TGTGCCAGCAGACGGCAGGGGGCTGAGGGCTACACCTTC
NA TRBJ2-2 TRBD1 TRBV5-1 CASTTGTANTGELFF TGCGCCAGCACGACCGGGACAGCGAACACCGGGGAGCTGTTTTTT
NA TRBJ2-6 TRBD2 TRBV3-1/TRBV3-2 CASSSGTSGGALSGANVLTF TGTGCCAGCAGCTCCGGGACTAGCGGGGGGGCCTTGTCTGGGGCCAACGTCCTGACTTTC
few TRBJ1-4 TRBD1 TRBV9 CASSPRQGIGEKLFF TGTGCCAGCAGCCCCCGACAGGGAATAGGGGAAAAACTGTTTTTT
NA TRBJ1-3 TRBD1 TRBV9 CASSVYYPGQAGNTIYF TGTGCCAGCAGCGTTTATTACCCCGGACAGGCTGGAAACACCATATATTTT
NA TRBJ2-7 TRBD1 TRBV10-3 CAIRDRFRKQYF TGTGCCATCAGGGACAGGTTTAGAAAGCAGTACTTC
once TRBJ2-3 NA TRBV6-4 CASSDKGERSTDTQYF TGTGCCAGCAGTGATAAAGGGGAAAGGAGCACAGATACGCAGTATTTT
NA TRBJ1-4 NA TRBV5-4 CASSPLQPATNEKLFF TGTGCCAGCAGCCCCCTCCAACCAGCAACTAATGAAAAACTGTTTTTT
NA TRBJ1-1 NA TRBV6-2/TRBV6-3 CASSRAGNTEAFF TGTGCCAGCAGTCGGGCGGGGAACACTGAAGCTTTCTTT
NA TRBJ2-2 TRBD1 TRBV29-1 CSVEGQPNTGELFF TGCAGCGTTGAGGGACAGCCAAACACCGGGGAGCTGTTTTTT
few TRBJ1-2 NA TRBV2 CASRPSGRGITF TGTGCCAGCAGGCCTTCAGGCAGGGGAATCACCTTC
NA TRBJ2-7 NA TRBV19 CASRAGQSYEQYF TGTGCCAGCCGCGCGGGACAGTCCTACGAGCAGTACTTC
NA TRBJ1-2 TRBD1 TRBV5-6 CASSFRDSGYGYTF TGTGCCAGCAGCTTCCGGGACAGTGGTTATGGCTACACCTTC
NA TRBJ2-3 TRBD2 TRBV30 CAWSVPRLAGGPWDTQYF TGTGCCTGGAGTGTACCGCGGCTAGCGGGAGGGCCCTGGGATACGCAGTATTTT
NA TRBJ2-1 NA TRBV3-1/TRBV3-2 CASSPNFAHNEQFF TGTGCCAGCAGCCCCAACTTTGCCCACAATGAGCAGTTCTTC
NA TRBJ2-3 TRBD2 TRBV11-2 CASSTSAGGSPYF TGTGCCAGCAGCACCTCGGCGGGGGGGTCCCCTTATTTT
NA TRBJ1-6 NA TRBV12-3/TRBV12-4 CASRTSASPLHF TGTGCCAGCAGAACTAGCGCCTCACCCCTCCACTTT
NA TRBJ2-3 TRBD1 TRBV9 CASSADRLAQYF TGTGCCAGCAGCGCGGACAGGCTTGCGCAGTATTTT
NA TRBJ2-4 NA TRBV21-1 CATRPGQGLPLAKNIQYF TGTGCCACGCGACCGGGACAGGGATTACCTTTAGCCAAAAACATTCAGTACTTC
few TRBJ1-2 NA TRBV19 CASSRSIYGYTF TGTGCCAGTAGTCGGTCAATCTATGGCTACACCTTC
NA TRBJ1-1 TRBD1 TRBV12-3/TRBV12-4 CASSFDRVRRF TGTGCCAGCAGCTTCGACAGGGTTCGAAGGTTT
NA TRBJ2-1 TRBD2 TRBV5-6 CASSLMKDKRGPYNEQFF TGTGCCAGCAGCTTGATGAAGGACAAGCGGGGGCCATACAATGAGCAGTTCTTC
NA TRBJ2-1 TRBD2 TRBV6-2/TRBV6-3 CASRPRLAGAPVEQFF TGTGCCAGCAGACCTCGACTAGCGGGGGCCCCGGTTGAGCAGTTCTTC
NA TRBJ2-1 TRBD2 TRBV11-3 CASSLGRGRANEQFF TGTGCCAGCAGCTTGGGGCGCGGGAGGGCCAATGAGCAGTTCTTC
few TRBJ1-1 TRBD1 TRBV7-6 CASSPPRQGNTEAFF TGTGCCAGCAGCCCCCCCCGACAGGGGAACACTGAAGCTTTCTTT
NA TRBJ2-3 TRBD1 TRBV18 CASSPPGTGGADTQYF TGTGCCAGCTCACCACCGGGGACAGGGGGGGCAGATACGCAGTATTTT
NA TRBJ2-7 NA TRBV5-1 CASSPGGYEQYF TGCGCCAGCAGCCCTGGGGGGTACGAGCAGTACTTC
NA TRBJ1-1 TRBD1 TRBV6-5 CASSPTQGTEAFF TGTGCCAGCAGTCCAACACAGGGGACTGAAGCTTTCTTT
NA TRBJ2-7 TRBD1 TRBV19 CASRRMAGQGTYEQYF TGTGCCAGCCGTAGAATGGCGGGACAGGGGACCTACGAGCAGTACTTC
NA TRBJ2-7 TRBD1 TRBV19 CASRRTGATEQYF TGTGCCAGTAGGAGGACAGGGGCCACCGAGCAGTACTTC
NA TRBJ2-2 NA TRBV7-3 CASSFKRGSGELFF TGTGCCAGCAGCTTCAAAAGGGGGAGCGGGGAGCTGTTTTTT
NA TRBJ2-7 TRBD2 TRBV3-1/TRBV3-2 CASSQTSGRPYEQYF TGTGCCAGCAGCCAGACTAGCGGGCGCCCCTACGAGCAGTACTTC
NA TRBJ2-2 NA TRBV3-1/TRBV3-2 CASRHSIRGSAGELFF TGTGCCAGCAGGCACAGTATTAGGGGAAGTGCCGGGGAGCTGTTTTTT
few TRBJ2-3 NA TRBV5-1 CASSRRAGARRTSTDTQYF TGCGCCAGCAGCCGTCGGGCGGGGGCAAGGAGAACTAGCACAGATACGCAGTATTTT
NA TRBJ2-7 TRBD1 TRBV10-3 CAISAGTGGTYEQYF TGTGCCATCAGTGCCGGGACAGGGGGAACCTACGAGCAGTACTTC
NA TRBJ2-7 NA TRBV5-1 CASSFTQGKGEQYF TGCGCCAGCAGCTTTACGCAGGGGAAAGGCGAGCAGTACTTC